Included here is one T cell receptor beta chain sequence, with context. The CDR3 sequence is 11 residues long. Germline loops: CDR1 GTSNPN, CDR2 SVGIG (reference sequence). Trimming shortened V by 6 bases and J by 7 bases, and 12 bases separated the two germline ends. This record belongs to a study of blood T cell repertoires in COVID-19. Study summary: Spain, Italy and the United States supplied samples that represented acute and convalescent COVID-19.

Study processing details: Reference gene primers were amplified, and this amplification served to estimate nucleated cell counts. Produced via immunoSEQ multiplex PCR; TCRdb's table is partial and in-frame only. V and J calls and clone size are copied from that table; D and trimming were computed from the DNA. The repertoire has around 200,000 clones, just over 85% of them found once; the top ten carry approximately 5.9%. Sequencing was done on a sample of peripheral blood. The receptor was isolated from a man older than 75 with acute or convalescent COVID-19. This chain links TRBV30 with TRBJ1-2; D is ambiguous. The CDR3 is CACLSGGGYTF. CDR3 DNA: TGTGCCTGCCTATCCGGAGGTGGCTACACCTTC.